Described below is a single T cell receptor beta chain sequence and its context. What it recognizes is unknown. Sequenced by immunoSEQ multiplex PCR; TCRdb stores in-frame clones only, minus some. The data hold more than 15,000 clones, with around four fifths observed a single time. These data come from a study of ipilimumab plus nivolumab after autologous stem cell transplantation. Whole-study context: Median doses per patient: roughly five ipilimumab, under 10 nivolumab. Both relapsed and primary refractory DLBCL were included. Study-level points and caveats: Per the authors, repertoire, Treg and microbiota data justify further study.

Patients got 3 mg/kg IV nivolumab weeks 1, 4, 7, 10, then biweekly through week 26. The TCR originated in a male donor with diffuse large B-cell lymphoma. The material was PBMCs, obtained in a trial of ipilimumab plus nivolumab as post-transplant consolidation.

The chain's CDR3 is CASSHTADSSYEQYF. CDR3 sequence (DNA): TGCGCCAGCAGCCACACGGCGGACAGCTCCTACGAGCAGTACTTC. The rearrangement links TRBV4-1 to TRBJ2-7, with a possible D match to TRBD1 (6 bases). There are 15 residues in the CDR3. V lost 3 bases and J lost 0, with 12 bases in between. Per germline, CDR1 MGHRA and CDR2 YSYEKL.